What follows are 21 T cell receptor beta chains derived from one specimen sequenced in a study of neurological immune-mediated disorders. Via MiXCR, TCRdb re-called the 5' RACE reads, giving one row per CDR3 protein. The sample shows approximately 30,000 distinct CDR3 sequences, approximately 24% of them seen only once. Sequenced sample: CD4+ T cells from blood. The receptors originated from a man aged 45-60 years with HTLV-1-associated myelopathy (HAM/TSP).

There are many counts of this clonotype. The V gene is TRBV7-3, the J gene TRBJ1-3; 10 positions agree with TRBD1. The CDR3 is 14 residues long. CDR1 is SGHTA, CDR2 FQGTGA, per germline. With V trimmed by 5 bases and J by 4 bases, 2 bases remained unmatched. The CDR3 reads CASSPGQGGNTIYF. The CDR3 DNA sequence: TGTGCCAGCAGCCCGGGACAGGGGGGAAACACCATATATTTT.

This clonotype was recorded at least ten times. The V gene is TRBV12-3 or TRBV12-4, the J gene TRBJ2-4; tentatively, D is TRBD1 (5 bases). The germline V and J ends were trimmed by 5 bases and 0 bases, with 8 bases remaining between them. The CDR3 has 14 amino acids. DNA of the CDR3: TGTGCCAGCAGTCAGACAGTAGCCAAAAACATTCAGTACTTC. Amino acid sequence: CASSQTVAKNIQYF.

This clonotype was seen many times. This chain connects TRBV27 to TRBJ2-7; the D gene is possibly TRBD1 (6 bases). CDR3 size: 15 residues. Germline assignment: CDR1 MNHEY and CDR2 SMNVEV (reference sequence). The V gene lost 3 bases and the J gene lost 0 bases, with 12 bases spanning the gap. The CDR3 here is CASSFTGFNSYEQYF. The CDR3 coding sequence is TGTGCCAGCAGTTTCACAGGGTTTAACTCCTACGAGCAGTACTTC.

The table lists this clonotype with many counts. The chain employs TRBV7-3 and TRBJ2-1; TRBD2 matches at 11 bases. The CDR3 sequence is 17 residues long. Germline CDR1 is SGHTA and CDR2 is FQGTGA. V lost 0 bases, J lost 2 bases, and 3 bases stayed unmatched. Here the CDR3 DNA reads TGTGCCAGCAGCTTAACGACGACTAGCGGGACCTACAATGAGCAGTTCTTC. It encodes CASSLTTTSGTYNEQFF.

This clonotype was counted many times. V gene TRBV5-1 combines with J gene TRBJ1-2; D unclear. The CDR3 spans 13 residues. Germline V gene data show CDR1 as SGHRS and CDR2 as YFSETQ. Trimming shortened V by 4 bases and J by 4 bases, and 11 bases separated the two germline ends. The CDR3 here is CASSARLSYGYTF. In nucleotides, the CDR3 is TGCGCCAGCAGCGCGAGACTGAGCTATGGCTACACCTTC.

The chain links TRBV7-2 to TRBJ1-1, with D possibly matching TRBD1 (5 bases). The germline V and J ends were trimmed by 8 bases and 2 bases, with 15 bases remaining between them. The CDR3 is made up of 14 amino acids. Germline V gene sequence: CDR1 SGHTA, CDR2 FQGNSA. As DNA, the CDR3 is TGTGCCAGCTCTCCGGGCAGGGCCAACACTGAAGCTTTCTTT. Encoded protein: CASSPGRANTEAFF.

Ten or more counts support this clonotype. One end of the junction varies from germline; a read error may be responsible. The chain carries TRBV7-2 and TRBJ1-2, with 8 positions matching TRBD1. Germline CDR1 and CDR2: SGHTA and FQGNSA. This CDR3 has 12 residues. The CDR3 DNA reads as TGTGCCAGCAGCTTAGATTGGGGACAGGCAAGCTTC. It specifies CASSLDWGQASF. Together with reference TRBV7-2 and TRBJ1-2, the CDR3 gives the full variable domain: GAGVSQSPSNKVTEKGKDVELRCDPISGHTALYWYRQSLGQGLEFLIYFQGNSAPDKSGLPSDRFSAERTGGSVSTLTIQRTQQEDSAVYLCASSLDWGQASFGSGTRLTVV.

The chain recombines TRBV3-1 with TRBJ2-2; D gene unclear. Germline values: CDR1 LGHDT, CDR2 YNNKEL (reference sequence). The CDR3 is made up of 15 amino acids. V was shortened by 7 bases and J by 7 bases, with 19 bases between the two germline ends. CDR3 region: CASIHFQSVIGELFF. CDR3 nucleotide sequence: TGTGCCAGCATCCACTTCCAATCGGTAATCGGGGAGCTGTTTTTT.

This clonotype was found a few times. The rearrangement links TRBV12-3 or TRBV12-4 to TRBJ2-7, with 9 bases aligning to TRBD1. CDR3 length: 13 residues. The trim removed 5 bases at V and 4 bases at J, leaving 3 bases unmatched. CDR3 in amino acids: CASSPGTGYEQYF. CDR3 nucleotides: TGTGCCAGCAGTCCCGGGACAGGGTACGAGCAGTACTTC.

Only a few counts were recorded for this clonotype. The chain links TRBV18 to TRBJ2-5, with TRBD1 identical over 8 bases. The ends lost 1 base at V and 0 bases at J; junction bases unmatched: 4. This CDR3 spans 16 amino acids. Germline lookup yields CDR1 KGHSH and CDR2 LQKENI. The CDR3 protein is CASSPLGTGDQETQYF. The CDR3 nucleotides read TGTGCCAGCTCACCACTCGGGACAGGTGACCAAGAGACCCAGTACTTC.

Ten or more counts support this clonotype. The rearrangement links TRBV20-1 to TRBJ2-3; D not resolved. Germline CDR1 is DFQATT and CDR2 is SNEGSKA (reference sequence). V lost 5 bases and J lost 0, with 15 bases in between. The CDR3 has 15 residues. The CDR3 DNA follows: TGCAGTGCTCGTTGGTCGGGTGGGAGCACAGATACGCAGTATTTT. Translation: CSARWSGGSTDTQYF.

This clonotype appeared many times. The chain is built from TRBV7-9 and TRBJ1-1; D unclear. Germline V gene sequence: CDR1 SEHNR, CDR2 FQNEAQ (reference sequence). This CDR3 region has 13 residues. Trimming left V 2 bases short and J 7 bases short, with 11 bases between. In nucleotides, the CDR3 is TGTGCCAGCAGCTTATTAACCGAATATGAAGCTTTCTTT. It encodes CASSLLTEYEAFF.

In this sample, this clonotype turned up many times. V gene TRBV20-1 combines with J gene TRBJ2-1; TRBD2 is a possible D gene (6 bases). V lost 5 bases to trimming and J lost 4 bases, with 21 bases between them. Germline V lookup: CDR1 DFQATT, CDR2 SNEGSKA (reference sequence). This CDR3 comprises 16 residues. The CDR3 region is CSAPYLGSSAYNEQFF. CDR3 coding DNA: TGCAGTGCTCCCTACCTTGGTTCTAGCGCATACAATGAGCAGTTCTTC.

This clonotype was detected many times. This CDR3 is CASIKEAGVTTDTQYF. The CDR3 coding sequence is TGTGCCAGCATTAAGGAGGCGGGAGTAACCACAGATACGCAGTATTTT. V and J are TRBV7-2 and TRBJ2-3; 7 nucleotides line up with TRBD2. This CDR3 contains 16 residues. The germline CDR1 and CDR2 sequences are SGHTA and FQGNSA. Unmatched junction bases numbered 12, after V lost 7 bases and J lost 2 bases.

This clonotype appeared many times. The chain recombines TRBV4-1 with TRBJ2-7; 9 nucleotides agree with TRBD1. Losses at the gene ends were 4 bases for V and 1 base for J; bases not matched to a gene: 5. CDR1 is MGHRA, CDR2 YSYEKL, per germline. The CDR3 extends over 15 amino acids. The CDR3 spells CASSRPGTGSYEQYF. CDR3 sequence (DNA): TGCGCCAGCAGCCGACCCGGGACAGGGTCCTACGAGCAGTACTTC.

This clonotype was counted at least ten times. The gene calls are TRBV14 and TRBJ2-7, with D possibly matching TRBD1 (6 bases). Germline-derived CDR1 and CDR2 are SGHDN and FVKESK. CDR3 length: 14 residues. V dropped 1 base and J dropped 6 bases, with 13 bases sitting between them. The CDR3 sequence: CASSQAILGGEQYF. In DNA, the CDR3 is TGTGCCAGCAGCCAAGCCATCCTAGGGGGCGAGCAGTACTTC.

At least ten counts were recorded for this clonotype. This rearrangement joins TRBV12-3 or TRBV12-4 to TRBJ2-7; a possible D gene is TRBD1 (6 bases). V was clipped by 6 bases and J by 3 bases, with 15 bases between them. This CDR3 is built from 14 residues. The CDR3 reads CASRPDSTYYEQYF. Written as DNA, the CDR3 is TGTGCCAGCAGGCCGGACAGTACATACTACGAGCAGTACTTC.

This clonotype has a count of ten or more. The genes are TRBV7-6 and TRBJ2-7; a possible D gene is TRBD1 (6 bases). V was pared by 5 bases and J by 4 bases, with 15 bases between. Germline values: CDR1 SGHVS, CDR2 FNYEAQ. The CDR3 runs 14 residues. CDR3 nucleotides: TGTGCCAGCAGCCTAGACAGGAGACGGTACGAGCAGTACTTC. It translates to CASSLDRRRYEQYF.

This clonotype has a count of ten or more. A clone one base away is much larger, so this may be a read error. The V call is TRBV5-1, the J call TRBJ2-7; TRBD1 might be the D (6 bases). The V gene's germline CDR1 is SGHRS and CDR2 YFSETQ. This CDR3 is 10 amino acids long. The ends were cut back, 7 bases at V and 12 bases at J, with 14 bases in the middle. The chain's CDR3 is CASAGDRVYF. For the CDR3, the DNA is TGCGCCAGCGCAGGGGACCGCGTGTACTTC. Filled out from reference TRBV5-1 and TRBJ2-7, the complete variable domain reads KAGVTQTPRYLIKTRGQQVTLSCSPISGHRSVSWYQQTPGQGLQFLFEYFSETQRNKGNFPGRFSGRQFSNSRSEMNVSTLELGDSALYLCASAGDRVYFGPGTRLTVT.

The table lists this clonotype with many counts. This chain uses TRBV5-1 with TRBJ2-5, with TRBD2 matching 8 bases. Germline V lookup: CDR1 SGHRS, CDR2 YFSETQ. This CDR3 region has 18 residues. Losses at the gene ends were 4 bases for V and 1 base for J; bases not matched to a gene: 15. CDR3 sequence: CASSPLLTSGATQETQYF. DNA of the CDR3: TGCGCCAGCAGCCCCCTCCTAACTAGCGGAGCTACCCAAGAGACCCAGTACTTC.

This clonotype came up many times. The rearrangement uses TRBV2 and TRBJ1-3; D perhaps matches TRBD1 (5 bases). The CDR3 sequence is 18 residues long. Trimming left V 6 bases short and J 0 bases short, with 21 bases between. Germline V CDR1 and CDR2: SNHLY, FYNNEI. CDR3 region: CASSGTHPSSASGNTIYF. The CDR3 nucleotides are TGTGCCAGCAGCGGGACCCACCCTAGTTCCGCCTCTGGAAACACCATATATTTT. The complete variable domain, with remaining parts taken from reference TRBV2 and TRBJ1-3, reads EPEVTQTPSHQVTQMGQEVILRCVPISNHLYFYWYRQILGQKVEFLVSFYNNEISEKSEIFDDQFSVERPDGSNFTLKIRSTKLEDSAMYFCASSGTHPSSASGNTIYFGEGSWLTVV.